A selection of T cell receptor beta chains follows, all from one sample in a study of shared clonotypes between healthy human individuals. Produced via immunoSEQ multiplex PCR; TCRdb's table is partial and in-frame only. The sample has 450,000 to 600,000 clones; around 80% are singletons. The material sequenced was PBMCs. The source of these receptors is a woman in her forties in good health. Some clones in this sample may be carry-over from other donors' samples. Each CDR3 is given with its conserved first and last residue. The order of the fields is CDR3 protein, CDR3 DNA, J gene, D gene, V gene, clone size. The D gene is left open where the match is weak. Only part of the rows carry a size: once, few, many, or a class if the clone is expanded.

cdr3_aa: CARREIGLPQHF
cdr3_nt: TGTGCCAGAAGAGAAATAGGGTTACCCCAGCATTTT
j_call: TRBJ1-5
d_call: .
v_call: TRBV5-3
clone_size: many

cdr3_aa: CAWSIQGRSPLHF
cdr3_nt: TGTGCCTGGAGTATACAGGGGCGTTCACCCCTCCACTTT
j_call: TRBJ1-6
d_call: TRBD1
v_call: TRBV30
clone_size: .

cdr3_aa: CASSPHPGTEETQYF
cdr3_nt: TGTGCCAGCTCACCACATCCCGGGACGGAAGAGACCCAGTACTTC
j_call: TRBJ2-5
d_call: .
v_call: TRBV18
clone_size: .

cdr3_aa: CASSLEPGTGYYNEQFF
cdr3_nt: TGTGCCAGCAGCTTAGAACCCGGGACAGGCTATTACAATGAGCAGTTCTTC
j_call: TRBJ2-1
d_call: TRBD1
v_call: TRBV13
clone_size: .

cdr3_aa: CASSPVGVNEKLFF
cdr3_nt: TGTGCCAGCAGCCCGGTGGGGGTTAATGAAAAACTGTTTTTT
j_call: TRBJ1-4
d_call: .
v_call: TRBV7-2
clone_size: .

cdr3_aa: CASSPQGLANYNEQFF
cdr3_nt: TGTGCCAGCAGCCCACAGGGACTAGCGAACTACAATGAGCAGTTCTTC
j_call: TRBJ2-1
d_call: TRBD2
v_call: TRBV2
clone_size: .

cdr3_aa: CASSQDASRHNEQFF
cdr3_nt: TGCGCCAGCAGCCAAGACGCTAGCAGACACAATGAGCAGTTCTTC
j_call: TRBJ2-1
d_call: .
v_call: TRBV4-1
clone_size: .

cdr3_aa: CASSLGVTDTQYF
cdr3_nt: TGTGCCAGCAGCTTAGGGGTCACAGATACGCAGTATTTT
j_call: TRBJ2-3
d_call: .
v_call: TRBV7-8
clone_size: .

cdr3_aa: CASSLRGLAGGGEQFF
cdr3_nt: TGTGCCAGCAGTTTACGGGGACTAGCGGGAGGTGGTGAGCAGTTCTTC
j_call: TRBJ2-1
d_call: TRBD2
v_call: TRBV27
clone_size: .

cdr3_aa: CASRSTGYNEQFF
cdr3_nt: TGTGCCAGCCGGTCGACAGGCTACAATGAGCAGTTCTTC
j_call: TRBJ2-1
d_call: .
v_call: TRBV4-2
clone_size: .

cdr3_aa: CASSDAGSGANVLTF
cdr3_nt: TGTGCCAGCAGTGACGCCGGCTCTGGGGCCAACGTCCTGACTTTC
j_call: TRBJ2-6
d_call: .
v_call: TRBV28
clone_size: .

cdr3_aa: CASSAGLAGSTDTQYF
cdr3_nt: TGTGCCAGCAGCGCGGGACTAGCGGGTAGCACAGATACGCAGTATTTT
j_call: TRBJ2-3
d_call: TRBD2
v_call: TRBV5-4
clone_size: .

cdr3_aa: CASTSGTGVLSGGELFF
cdr3_nt: TGTGCCAGTACTTCCGGGACAGGTGTCCTTAGTGGCGGGGAGCTGTTTTTT
j_call: TRBJ2-2
d_call: TRBD1
v_call: TRBV2
clone_size: many

cdr3_aa: CASSQDRDNLGNTIYF
cdr3_nt: TGTGCCAGCAGCCAAGATCGAGACAATCTTGGAAACACCATATATTTT
j_call: TRBJ1-3
d_call: .
v_call: TRBV4-2
clone_size: .

cdr3_aa: CASSLGGRAGDTQYF
cdr3_nt: TGTGCCAGCAGCTTAGGCGGGAGGGCCGGAGATACGCAGTATTTT
j_call: TRBJ2-3
d_call: TRBD2
v_call: TRBV7-2
clone_size: .

cdr3_aa: CASSGERQTEAFF
cdr3_nt: TGTGCCAGCAGTGGTGAACGACAGACCGAAGCTTTCTTT
j_call: TRBJ1-1
d_call: .
v_call: TRBV2
clone_size: .

cdr3_aa: CASSPPGLDEKLFF
cdr3_nt: TGTGCCAGCAGTCCCCCCGGGTTAGATGAAAAACTGTTTTTT
j_call: TRBJ1-4
d_call: .
v_call: TRBV28
clone_size: .

cdr3_aa: CACKTGASSYEQYF
cdr3_nt: TGTGCCTGTAAGACAGGGGCGAGCTCCTACGAGCAGTACTTC
j_call: TRBJ2-7
d_call: TRBD1
v_call: TRBV2
clone_size: .

cdr3_aa: CASSLSSSGSPPDTQYF
cdr3_nt: TGTGCCAGCAGCTTATCTTCAAGCGGGAGTCCCCCCGATACGCAGTATTTT
j_call: TRBJ2-3
d_call: TRBD2
v_call: TRBV7-2
clone_size: .

cdr3_aa: CASSLSGSTSYEQYF
cdr3_nt: TGCGCCAGCAGCTTAAGCGGGAGTACTTCCTACGAGCAGTACTTC
j_call: TRBJ2-7
d_call: TRBD2
v_call: TRBV5-1
clone_size: .

cdr3_aa: CASKLRPPGQGLSYEQYF
cdr3_nt: TGCGCCAGCAAACTCCGTCCCCCGGGACAGGGACTCTCCTACGAGCAGTACTTC
j_call: TRBJ2-7
d_call: TRBD1
v_call: TRBV5-1
clone_size: .

cdr3_aa: CASSLGHADTQYF
cdr3_nt: TGTGCCAGCAGCTTAGGTCATGCAGATACGCAGTATTTT
j_call: TRBJ2-3
d_call: .
v_call: TRBV7-2
clone_size: .

cdr3_aa: CASIPGTSGRNIQYF
cdr3_nt: TGTGCCAGCATCCCAGGGACTAGCGGGAGAAACATTCAGTACTTC
j_call: TRBJ2-4
d_call: TRBD2
v_call: TRBV2
clone_size: few

cdr3_aa: CASSFGGAGTEAFF
cdr3_nt: TGTGCCAGCAGCTTTGGGGGGGCAGGTACTGAAGCTTTCTTT
j_call: TRBJ1-1
d_call: .
v_call: TRBV7-8
clone_size: .

cdr3_aa: CASGSHYGGDNEQFF
cdr3_nt: TGTGCTAGTGGTTCCCACTACGGGGGGGACAATGAGCAGTTCTTC
j_call: TRBJ2-1
d_call: TRBD2
v_call: TRBV12-5
clone_size: once

cdr3_aa: CASSSGGGTAIERRLF
cdr3_nt: TGTGCCAGCAGCTCCGGTGGCGGGACAGCTATCGAAAGGCGGCTCTTT
j_call: TRBJ1-1
d_call: TRBD1
v_call: TRBV5-6
clone_size: .

cdr3_aa: CASSRRFGGVGTGSAEQFF
cdr3_nt: TGTGCCAGCAGCCGCCGATTTGGGGGTGTCGGGACAGGGTCGGCTGAGCAGTTCTTC
j_call: TRBJ2-1
d_call: TRBD1
v_call: TRBV5-8
clone_size: .

cdr3_aa: CASSFQATGRDLHSADTQYF
cdr3_nt: TGTGCCAGCAGCTTCCAGGCCACCGGGCGCGATTTGCATTCCGCAGATACGCAGTATTTT
j_call: TRBJ2-3
d_call: .
v_call: TRBV9
clone_size: once

cdr3_aa: CASSLNQGANTEAFF
cdr3_nt: TGCGCCAGCAGCCTAAATCAGGGAGCGAACACTGAAGCTTTCTTT
j_call: TRBJ1-1
d_call: .
v_call: TRBV5-1
clone_size: .

cdr3_aa: CASSLIGSTEAFF
cdr3_nt: TGTGCCAGCAGCTTAATAGGGAGTACTGAAGCTTTCTTT
j_call: TRBJ1-1
d_call: .
v_call: TRBV7-2
clone_size: .

cdr3_aa: CSARLVDEQYF
cdr3_nt: TGCAGTGCTAGACTAGTCGACGAGCAGTACTTC
j_call: TRBJ2-7
d_call: .
v_call: TRBV20-1
clone_size: .

cdr3_aa: CASSLVAGSEQFF
cdr3_nt: TGTGCCAGCAGCTTAGTAGCGGGATCTGAGCAGTTCTTC
j_call: TRBJ2-1
d_call: TRBD2
v_call: TRBV7-9
clone_size: .

cdr3_aa: CASRRLAGDTDTQYF
cdr3_nt: TGTGCCAGCAGGAGACTAGCGGGAGACACAGATACGCAGTATTTT
j_call: TRBJ2-3
d_call: TRBD2
v_call: TRBV2
clone_size: once

cdr3_aa: CASSLGGLNEQFF
cdr3_nt: TGTGCCAGCAGCTTAGGGGGCCTCAATGAGCAGTTCTTC
j_call: TRBJ2-1
d_call: .
v_call: TRBV7-2
clone_size: .

cdr3_aa: CASSTGLAGGRRDTQYF
cdr3_nt: TGTGCCAGTAGTACGGGACTAGCGGGAGGTAGGAGAGATACGCAGTATTTT
j_call: TRBJ2-3
d_call: TRBD2
v_call: TRBV19
clone_size: .

cdr3_aa: CASSSRTTGNTIYF
cdr3_nt: TGTGCCAGCAGCTCCAGGACTACTGGAAACACCATATATTTT
j_call: TRBJ1-3
d_call: .
v_call: TRBV5-5
clone_size: .

cdr3_aa: CATSGLPSTDTQYF
cdr3_nt: TGTGCCACCTCGGGACTACCTAGCACAGATACGCAGTATTTT
j_call: TRBJ2-3
d_call: TRBD2
v_call: TRBV13
clone_size: .

cdr3_aa: CASSPGAGNYGYTF
cdr3_nt: TGTGCCAGCTCACCAGGCGCGGGGAACTATGGCTACACCTTC
j_call: TRBJ1-2
d_call: .
v_call: TRBV18
clone_size: .

cdr3_aa: CATSRDGGPSGELFF
cdr3_nt: TGTGCCACCAGCAGAGATGGAGGGCCATCCGGGGAGCTGTTTTTT
j_call: TRBJ2-2
d_call: .
v_call: TRBV15
clone_size: .

cdr3_aa: CAWVKQGPTYEQYF
cdr3_nt: TGTGCCTGGGTGAAACAGGGGCCGACCTACGAGCAGTACTTC
j_call: TRBJ2-7
d_call: TRBD1
v_call: TRBV30
clone_size: .